These 26 T cell receptor beta chains share one sample of origin, sequenced in a study of cytomegalovirus exposure and HLA in healthy donors. Primers: 60 Vbeta forward and 13 Jbeta reverse. Clones were sequenced by immunoSEQ multiplex PCR, and TCRdb holds only the in-frame ones, with some missing. The sample yields some 170,000 clones, roughly two thirds seen once. The sequenced sample consisted of PBMCs. These receptors originate from a woman younger than 45 in good health and CMV-seronegative.

J is TRBJ1-4 and V is TRBV18; 7 nucleotides line up with TRBD1. The germline V gene has CDR1 KGHSH and CDR2 LQKENI. The CDR3 loop spans 17 amino acids. V lost 2 bases, J lost 3 bases, and 9 bases stayed unmatched. DNA of the CDR3: TGTGCCAGCTCACCAACTTACAGGGGAGAGGCTAATGAAAAACTGTTTTTT. Translation: CASSPTYRGEANEKLFF.

The rearrangement uses TRBV27 and TRBJ2-1; D uncertain. CDR1 is MNHEY and CDR2 is SMNVEV in the germline V gene (reference sequence). The V and J ends lost 7 bases and 6 bases respectively, with 10 bases between them. The CDR3 is made up of 12 amino acids. CDR3 protein: CASTTVANEQFF. The CDR3 nucleotides read TGTGCCAGCACTACAGTCGCCAATGAGCAGTTCTTC.

The chain employs TRBV9 and TRBJ1-5; D gene uncertain. With 3 bases removed from V and 7 bases from J, the gap between germline ends came to 14 bases. The CDR3 runs 14 residues. Germline CDR1 and CDR2: SGDLS and YYNGEE. This CDR3 is CASSDNVLSQPQHF. CDR3 DNA: TGTGCCAGCAGCGACAACGTTTTATCCCAGCCCCAGCATTTT.

The CDR3 loop reads CASSPTFYEQYF. CDR3 coding DNA: TGTGCCAGCAGCCCTACGTTCTATGAGCAGTACTTC. The gene calls are TRBV7-2 and TRBJ2-7; D is unresolved. The V end was cut by 5 bases, the J end by 7 bases, with 12 bases between. The CDR3 contains 12 residues. Per the germline V gene, CDR1 is SGHTA and CDR2 is FQGNSA.

In nucleotides, the CDR3 is TGTGCCAGCAGCCAAATGACAGGGAAGGAGGGAAACATTCAGTACTTC. Protein sequence: CASSQMTGKEGNIQYF. The J gene is TRBJ2-4, the V gene TRBV14; TRBD1 is a possible D gene (7 bases). V dropped 2 bases and J dropped 6 bases, with 17 bases sitting between them. This CDR3 has 16 residues. Germline loops: CDR1 SGHDN, CDR2 FVKESK.

This clone has a handful of counts. The chain joins TRBV28 to TRBJ2-7; no firm D call. V shed 7 bases and J shed 0 bases, with 10 bases lying between them. Germline values: CDR1 MDHEN, CDR2 SYDVKM. The CDR3 extends over 13 amino acids. The CDR3 coding sequence is TGTGCCAGCATGCGGTTGAGCTCCTACGAGCAGTACTTC. Amino acid sequence: CASMRLSSYEQYF.

The chain combines TRBV28 with TRBJ1-5; the D is unclear. Germline lookup yields CDR1 MDHEN and CDR2 SYDVKM. Deletions cut 5 bases from V and 0 bases from J, with 8 bases between. This CDR3 spans 14 amino acids. The CDR3 region has the DNA TGTGCCAGCAGTCCCGACATTAGCAATCAGCCCCAGCATTTT. Encoded protein: CASSPDISNQPQHF.

V usage is TRBV7-9 and J usage is TRBJ2-7, with D hard to call. Looked up from germline, CDR1 is SEHNR and CDR2 is FQNEAQ (reference sequence). V lost 0 bases, J lost 5 bases, and 14 bases lay in between. The CDR3 is made up of 15 amino acids. The CDR3 DNA sequence: TGTGCCAGCAGCTTAGCGATAGGAGATACGAACGAGCAGTACTTC. Protein: CASSLAIGDTNEQYF.

V usage is TRBV7-6 and J usage is TRBJ1-6; the D gene is possibly TRBD1 (6 bases). CDR1 and CDR2 from the germline V gene are SGHVS and FNYEAQ. The CDR3 covers 15 residues. Trimming removed 3 bases at V and 5 bases at J, with 11 bases between. The CDR3 nucleotides are TGTGCCAGCAGCTTTTCTCAGGGGAATAATTCACCCCTCCACTTT. Its protein product is CASSFSQGNNSPLHF.

This chain connects TRBV5-1 to TRBJ1-4, with D uncertain. The V end lost 5 bases, the J end lost 5 bases, and 16 bases lay between the germline ends. The CDR3 is made up of 15 amino acids. Germline assignment: CDR1 SGHRS and CDR2 YFSETQ. CDR3 in DNA: TGCGCCAGCAGAGGAGGTGGGCACTACAATGAAAAACTGTTTTTT. It translates to CASRGGGHYNEKLFF.

The rearrangement joins TRBV7-9 to TRBJ2-7; D is uncertain. CDR1 is SEHNR and CDR2 is FQNEAQ in the germline V gene (reference sequence). The CDR3 runs 15 residues. Trimming stripped 2 bases from V and 0 bases from J, with 11 bases between. This CDR3 is CASSLNLLSSYEQYF. The CDR3 coding sequence is TGTGCCAGCAGCTTAAATTTACTGAGCTCCTACGAGCAGTACTTC.

V gene TRBV4-3 combines with J gene TRBJ1-1; D remains unclear. The V gene lost 0 bases and the J gene lost 3 bases, with 11 bases spanning the gap. The CDR3 is 15 amino acids. Looked up from germline, CDR1 is LGHNA and CDR2 is YSLEER. The CDR3 DNA reads TGCGCCAGCAGCCAAGAAATGGGAGGGCACACTGAAGCTTTCTTT. This encodes CASSQEMGGHTEAFF.

The genes are TRBV5-4 and TRBJ1-1; D may be TRBD1 (5 bases). CDR1 and CDR2 from the germline V gene are SGHNT and YYREEE (reference sequence). This CDR3 spans 14 amino acids. Trimming took off 1 base at V and 1 base at J, with 8 bases between the two ends. CDR3 loop: CASSLLQGNTEAFF. CDR3 coding DNA: TGTGCCAGCAGCTTGCTCCAGGGGAACACTGAAGCTTTCTTT. The variable domain in full, completed from reference TRBV5-4 and TRBJ1-1, reads ETGVTQSPTHLIKTRGQQVTLRCSSQSGHNTVSWYQQALGQGPQFIFQYYREEENGRGNFPPRFSGLQFPNYSSELNVNALELDDSALYLCASSLLQGNTEAFFGQGTRLTVV.

CDR3 residues: CASSFVGQGAGSTGELFF. The DNA for the CDR3 is TGCGCCAGCAGCTTTGTCGGACAGGGGGCAGGTAGCACCGGGGAGCTGTTTTTT. This rearrangement joins TRBV5-1 to TRBJ2-2; TRBD1 matches 11 bases. Germline CDR1 is SGHRS and CDR2 is YFSETQ. The CDR3 runs 18 residues. After removal of 2 bases from V and 4 bases from J, the junction contained 10 bases not matched to a gene.

The chain joins TRBV7-9 to TRBJ2-1; tentative D call: TRBD1 (6 bases). Trimming pared 0 bases from V and 8 bases from J, leaving 8 bases between. The CDR3 runs to 13 residues. The germline V gene encodes CDR1 SEHNR and CDR2 FQNEAQ (reference sequence). As DNA, the CDR3 is TGTGCCAGCAGCTTAGCCTCAGGGGATGAGCAGTTCTTC. Translation gives CASSLASGDEQFF.

The J gene is TRBJ1-2, the V gene TRBV7-2; 8 positions match TRBD1. The germline V gene encodes CDR1 SGHTA and CDR2 FQGNSA. The CDR3 has 15 residues. Trimming cost V 2 bases and J 6 bases; bases outside gene matches: 8. The CDR3 DNA sequence: TGTGCCAGCAGCTTACATGGCCAGGGGGCTGATGGCTACACCTTC. Translated, it gives CASSLHGQGADGYTF.

The rearrangement joins TRBV7-8 to TRBJ2-7; 12 nucleotides line up with TRBD2. CDR1 and CDR2 from the germline V gene are SGHVS and FQNEAQ. The trim removed 4 bases at V and 6 bases at J, leaving 7 bases unmatched. The CDR3 is made up of 15 amino acids. The CDR3 DNA reads as TGTGCCAGCAGCTATTTGACTAGCGGGAGCCTCGAGCAGTACTTC. It specifies CASSYLTSGSLEQYF. The entire variable domain, with the rest obtained from reference TRBV7-8 and TRBJ2-7, is as follows: GAGVSQSPRYKVAKRGQDVALRCDPISGHVSLFWYQQALGQGPEFLTYFQNEAQLDKSGLPSDRFFAERPEGSVSTLKIQRTQQEDSAVYLCASSYLTSGSLEQYFGPGTRLTVT.

V is TRBV9 and J is TRBJ2-3; weak D call: TRBD2 (6 bases). This CDR3 has 14 residues. In germline, CDR1 is SGDLS, CDR2 YYNGEE. With 1 base removed from V and 6 bases from J, the gap between germline ends came to 12 bases. This chain's CDR3 is CASSVNPGVDTQYF. The CDR3 DNA follows: TGTGCCAGCAGCGTAAACCCGGGAGTGGATACGCAGTATTTT. The variable domain in full, completed from reference TRBV9 and TRBJ2-3, reads DSGVTQTPKHLITATGQRVTLRCSPRSGDLSVYWYQQSLDQGLQFLIQYYNGEERAKGNILERFSAQQFPDLHSELNLSSLELGDSALYFCASSVNPGVDTQYFGPGTRLTVL.

The chain employs TRBV6-5 and TRBJ2-6, with no clear D. Germline V gene data show CDR1 as MNHEY and CDR2 as SVGAGI. V was shortened by 6 bases and J by 5 bases, with 8 bases between the two germline ends. There are 13 residues in the CDR3. CDR3 DNA sequence: TGTGCCAGCAGCCCCCTTCGGGCCAACGTCCTGACTTTC. Encoded protein: CASSPLRANVLTF.

This clone appeared once. The chain recombines TRBV5-1 with TRBJ2-1; 9 bases are shared with TRBD2. Germline CDR1 SGHRS, CDR2 YFSETQ. CDR3 length equals 18 residues. V dropped 3 bases and J dropped 5; count of bases not matched to a gene: 15. The CDR3 DNA sequence: TGCGCCAGCAGCTCCCCGGGGGCGGGAGGGATCCCCCACAATGAGCAGTTCTTC. Translating gives CASSSPGAGGIPHNEQFF.

This chain connects TRBV29-1 to TRBJ1-1; the D is unclear. V was shortened by 4 bases and J by 8 bases, with 8 bases between the two germline ends. Germline CDR1 SQVTM, CDR2 ANQGSEA. There are 10 residues in the CDR3. The CDR3 reads CSVGWEEAFF. CDR3 nucleotide sequence: TGCAGCGTTGGGTGGGAGGAAGCTTTCTTT.

The rearrangement links TRBV6-1 to TRBJ1-2, with D unclear. This CDR3 region has 14 residues. Trimming pared 2 bases from V and 0 bases from J, leaving 7 bases between. Per germline, CDR1 MNHNS and CDR2 SASEGT. CDR3 protein: CASSESRTNYGYTF. CDR3 sequence (DNA): TGTGCCAGCAGTGAATCGAGGACTAACTATGGCTACACCTTC.

This chain links TRBV4-3 with TRBJ2-1; maybe TRBD2 (5 bases). Germline V gene sequence: CDR1 LGHNA, CDR2 YSLEER. The CDR3 is made up of 14 amino acids. V was shortened by 0 bases and J by 9 bases, with 12 bases between the two germline ends. The CDR3 coding sequence is TGCGCCAGCAGCCAAGATCGTCTAGGGAGTGAGCAGTTCTTC. Its protein product is CASSQDRLGSEQFF.

J is TRBJ2-7 and V is TRBV19; D might be TRBD2 (6 bases). CDR1 LNHDA and CDR2 SQIVND come from the germline V gene (reference sequence). V lost 0 bases and J lost 4, with 16 bases in between. The CDR3 is 16 amino acids. CDR3 in DNA: TGTGCCAGTAGTATAGATCTCCGGGAGCTAGGATACGAGCAGTACTTC. It translates to CASSIDLRELGYEQYF. The complete variable domain, with remaining parts taken from reference TRBV19 and TRBJ2-7, reads DGGITQSPKYLFRKEGQNVTLSCEQNLNHDAMYWYRQDPGQGLRLIYYSQIVNDFQKGDIAEGYSVSREKKESFPLTVTSAQKNPTAFYLCASSIDLRELGYEQYFGPGTRLTVT.

The chain links TRBV27 to TRBJ1-6; no clear D gene. The CDR3 loop spans 13 amino acids. CDR1 and CDR2 from the germline V gene are MNHEY and SMNVEV (reference sequence). The germline V and J ends were trimmed by 2 bases and 10 bases, with 9 bases remaining between them. CDR3 DNA sequence: TGTGCCAGCAGTTTAAGACTCGGGTCACCCCTCCACTTT. Protein sequence: CASSLRLGSPLHF.

The genes are TRBV14 and TRBJ2-1; TRBD2 matches 7 bases. V shed 1 base, J shed 6 bases, and the junction held 15 bases outside the gene matches. The germline CDR1 and CDR2 sequences are SGHDN and FVKESK. The CDR3 runs 18 residues. The CDR3 here is CASSQGYGGTLDFNEQFF. In nucleotides, the CDR3 is TGTGCCAGCAGCCAAGGCTACGGGGGGACTCTTGATTTCAATGAGCAGTTCTTC.